The next 7 T cell receptor beta chains were all read from a single sample in a study of T cells after yellow fever vaccination. TCRdb re-called the 5' RACE reads with MiXCR, one entry per CDR3 protein. This table has about 320,000 distinct CDR3 sequences, roughly 4.3% appearing once. Here the sequenced sample was PBMCs, taken 15 days after the yellow fever booster vaccination. The receptors here all came from a man aged 18 to 30 who received the YFV17D yellow fever vaccine.

V is TRBV7-2 and J is TRBJ2-2; unclear D gene. The CDR3 spans 15 residues. V lost 3 bases and J 0 bases, leaving 8 bases between the germline ends. Germline V gene data show CDR1 as SGHTA and CDR2 as FQGNSA. The CDR3, as DNA: TGTGCCAGCAGCTTGTGGGCAGCGAACACCGGGGAGCTGTTTTTT. Residues: CASSLWAANTGELFF.

This clonotype was detected many times. The chain joins TRBV7-9 to TRBJ2-7; D not certain. Looked up from germline, CDR1 is SEHNR and CDR2 is FQNEAQ (reference sequence). The CDR3 is 14 amino acids. V was pared by 4 bases and J by 2 bases, with 12 bases between. CDR3 loop: CASSSVAGTYEQYF. For the CDR3, the DNA is TGTGCCAGCAGCTCCGTGGCAGGAACCTACGAGCAGTACTTC.

This clonotype was counted between two and nine times. The chain uses TRBV5-1 and TRBJ1-1; TRBD1 might be the D (6 bases). V shed 0 bases and J shed 2 bases, with 17 bases lying between them. The CDR3 has 17 amino acids. Germline values: CDR1 SGHRS, CDR2 YFSETQ. Here the CDR3 DNA reads TGCGCCAGCAGCTTGGGACAAACAGGGAAACAAAACACTGAAGCTTTCTTT. It is translated as CASSLGQTGKQNTEAFF.

The chain couples TRBV6-6 to TRBJ2-3; D uncertain. Between the trimmed V and J ends, which lost 6 bases and 6 bases, there was a span of 10 bases. Per the germline V gene, CDR1 is MNHNY and CDR2 is SVGAGI (reference sequence). The CDR3 is made up of 12 amino acids. CDR3 coding DNA: TGTGCCAGCAGCCCCGGTGTGGATACGCAGTATTTT. Amino acids: CASSPGVDTQYF.

This clonotype was detected ten times or more. The chain is built from TRBV19 and TRBJ1-1; D is ambiguous. This CDR3 has 13 amino acids. The V and J ends lost 3 bases and 7 bases respectively, with 12 bases between them. CDR1 is LNHDA and CDR2 is SQIVND in the germline V gene (reference sequence). The CDR3 DNA is TGTGCCAGTAGTATGCAAGGGTTGATTGAAGCTTTCTTT. Protein: CASSMQGLIEAFF.

In this sample, this clonotype turned up many times. The rearrangement links TRBV5-4 to TRBJ2-7, with unresolved D. Trimming stripped 6 bases from V and 12 bases from J, with 10 bases between. In germline, CDR1 is SGHNT, CDR2 YYREEE (reference sequence). The length of the CDR3 is 9 residues. The chain's CDR3 is CASKLPAYF. The CDR3 nucleotides read TGTGCCAGCAAACTCCCCGCGTACTTC.

This clonotype has a count of ten or more. The genes are TRBV4-3 and TRBJ1-3, with D possibly matching TRBD1 (5 bases). This CDR3 spans 15 amino acids. Germline CDR1 reads LGHNA; CDR2 reads YSLEER. Trimming cost V 1 base and J 4 bases, with 11 bases left between them. This CDR3 reads CASSQVGGGGNTIYF. DNA of the CDR3: TGCGCCAGCAGCCAAGTTGGGGGAGGCGGAAACACCATATATTTT.